These 9 T cell receptor beta chains were sequenced from one sample in a study of molecular identifiers for immune sequencing clone quantification. TCRdb recomputed calls from the PCR reads with MiXCR, one row per CDR3 protein. There are more than 250,000 distinct CDR3 sequences in the sample; roughly a fifth occur only once, and approximately 0.8% lies in the top ten. Sequencing was done on a sample of naive CD8+ T cells from blood, with Jurkat cell RNA spiked in. Subset noted: FACS-sorted CD8+CD4-CCR7+CD45RA+ naive T cells. Every receptor here comes from a human donor in good health. Some libraries in this study had Jurkat cell RNA spiked in.

This clonotype was detected ten times or more. The chain couples TRBV13 to TRBJ2-2, with TRBD1 as a possible D gene (6 bases). CDR3 length: 14 amino acids. The germline V gene encodes CDR1 PRHDT and CDR2 FYEKMQ (reference sequence). Deletions cut 6 bases from V and 5 bases from J, with 13 bases between. CDR3 DNA: TGTGCCAGCAGGGCTAACAGGGCAACCGGGGAGCTGTTTTTT. Residues: CASRANRATGELFF.

This clonotype was counted a single time. A much larger clone differs from this one at a single base, so this may be a read error. V usage is TRBV5-6 and J usage is TRBJ2-3, with TRBD2 identical over 7 bases. The germline V gene has CDR1 SGHDT and CDR2 YYEEEE. This CDR3 region has 17 residues. The CDR3, as DNA: TGTACCAGCAGCTTGGATCCCCTAGCGGTTAGCACAGATACGCAGTATTTT. This codes for CTSSLDPLAVSTDTQYF.

In its sample, this clonotype was seen many times. The rearrangement joins TRBV11-1 to TRBJ2-3, with 9 bases that match TRBD1. The ends lost 3 bases at V and 4 bases at J; junction bases unmatched: 2. CDR1 is SGHAT and CDR2 is FQDESV in the germline V gene (reference sequence). The CDR3 has 14 residues. CDR3 sequence: CASSLGQGPDTQYF. The CDR3, as DNA: TGTGCCAGCAGCTTGGGACAGGGACCAGATACGCAGTATTTT.

This clonotype was detected many times. This rearrangement joins TRBV5-5 to TRBJ2-2; 9 nucleotides align to TRBD2. Germline CDR1 and CDR2: SGHKS and YYEKEE (reference sequence). With V trimmed by 0 bases and J by 4 bases, 4 bases remained unmatched. CDR3 size: 16 residues. CDR3 protein: CASSLGLAGTTGELFF. The CDR3 DNA reads as TGTGCCAGCAGCTTGGGTCTAGCGGGAACCACCGGGGAGCTGTTTTTT. Variable domain in full (rest from reference TRBV5-5 and TRBJ2-2): DAGVTQSPTHLIKTRGQQVTLRCSPISGHKSVSWYQQVLGQGPQFIFQYYEKEERGRGNFPDRFSARQFPNYSSELNVNALLLGDSALYLCASSLGLAGTTGELFFGEGSRLTVL.

V is TRBV20-1 and J is TRBJ2-7; D gene unclear. The length of the CDR3 is 15 residues. Trimming took 1 base from V and 3 from J, leaving 16 bases between them. Germline V CDR1 and CDR2: DFQATT, SNEGSKA (reference sequence). In DNA, the CDR3 is TGCAGTGCTAGAGGCGTCGCCGGGCCCCTCTACGAGCAGTACTTC. It yields the protein CSARGVAGPLYEQYF.

As regards this clonotype: It may be a read error: a sequence one base away is much more abundant. The rearrangement joins TRBV20-1 to TRBJ2-3; D not certain. Trimming shortened V by 5 bases and J by 2 bases, and 8 bases separated the two germline ends. The CDR3 covers 12 residues. Germline-derived CDR1 and CDR2 are DFQATT and SNEGSKA (reference sequence). CDR3 coding DNA: TGCAGTGCTCCCGAGGTCACAGATACGCAGTATTTT. Its protein product is CSAPEVTDTQYF.

About this clonotype: With a much larger clone just one base away, this may be a read error. This sequence joins TRBV4-3 and TRBJ1-1; 8 positions agree with TRBD1. The germline CDR1 and CDR2 sequences are LGHNA and YSLEER. The CDR3 has 15 residues. In DNA form, the CDR3 reads TGCGCCAGCAGCCAATCACCGGGGACAGGACAGGAGGCTTTATTT. Its protein product is CASSQSPGTGQEALF.

There are many counts of this clonotype. The chain joins TRBV30 to TRBJ2-7; 9 positions agree with TRBD1. Trimming at V came to 0 bases and at J to 5 bases, leaving 5 bases not matched to a gene. Germline lookup yields CDR1 GTSNPN and CDR2 SVGIG (reference sequence). This CDR3 is 14 amino acids long. As DNA, the CDR3 is TGTGCCTGGAGTGTAACAGGGGGCATCGACGAGCAGTACTTC. This encodes CAWSVTGGIDEQYF.

Remarks on this clonotype: A read error may be the cause here, since a much bigger clone is one base away. The CDR3 end shows no conserved phenylalanine or tryptophan, and so a read error is likely. This sequence joins TRBV28 and TRBJ2-5; D gene ambiguous. The germline V gene has CDR1 MDHEN and CDR2 SYDVKM. The CDR3 runs to 13 residues. V was trimmed by 3 bases and J by 3 bases, leaving 8 bases between them. The CDR3 loop is CASSLGREETQYL. Written as DNA, the CDR3 is TGTGCCAGCAGTTTGGGCCGAGAAGAGACCCAGTACCTC.